This TCR beta chain comes out of a study of T cell responses to AZD1222 COVID-19 vaccine. Sequenced by immunoSEQ multiplex PCR; TCRdb stores in-frame clones only, minus some. The data contain 190,000 or so clones, roughly nine tenths of them singletons. The starting material was peripheral blood, obtained 28 days after the second AZD1222 dose. The TCR sequence derives from an adult who received the AZD1222 COVID-19 vaccine.

CDR3 protein: CATTGVEGNEQFF. CDR3 DNA sequence: TGTGCCACCACGGGAGTTGAGGGCAATGAGCAGTTCTTC. The J gene is TRBJ2-1, the V gene TRBV24-1, with D possibly matching TRBD2 (6 bases). Germline V lookup: CDR1 KGHDR, CDR2 SFDVKD. The V gene lost 8 bases and the J gene lost 6 bases, with 13 bases spanning the gap. This CDR3 spans 13 amino acids.